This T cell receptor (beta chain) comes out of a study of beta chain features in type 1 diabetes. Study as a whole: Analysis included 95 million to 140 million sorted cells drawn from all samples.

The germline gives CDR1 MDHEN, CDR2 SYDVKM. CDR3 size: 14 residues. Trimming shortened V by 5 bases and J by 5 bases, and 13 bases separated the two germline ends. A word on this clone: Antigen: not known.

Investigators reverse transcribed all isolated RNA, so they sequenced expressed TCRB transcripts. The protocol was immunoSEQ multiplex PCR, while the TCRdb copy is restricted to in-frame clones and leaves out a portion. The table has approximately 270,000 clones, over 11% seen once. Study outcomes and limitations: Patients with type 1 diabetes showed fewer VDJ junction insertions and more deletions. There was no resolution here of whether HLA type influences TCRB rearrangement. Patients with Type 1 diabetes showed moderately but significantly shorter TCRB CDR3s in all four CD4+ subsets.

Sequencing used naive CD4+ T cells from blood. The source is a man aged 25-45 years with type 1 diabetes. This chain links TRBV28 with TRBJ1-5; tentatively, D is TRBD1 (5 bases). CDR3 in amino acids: CASSPGDSYQPQHF. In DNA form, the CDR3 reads TGTGCCAGCAGTCCAGGCGACAGTTATCAGCCCCAGCATTTT.